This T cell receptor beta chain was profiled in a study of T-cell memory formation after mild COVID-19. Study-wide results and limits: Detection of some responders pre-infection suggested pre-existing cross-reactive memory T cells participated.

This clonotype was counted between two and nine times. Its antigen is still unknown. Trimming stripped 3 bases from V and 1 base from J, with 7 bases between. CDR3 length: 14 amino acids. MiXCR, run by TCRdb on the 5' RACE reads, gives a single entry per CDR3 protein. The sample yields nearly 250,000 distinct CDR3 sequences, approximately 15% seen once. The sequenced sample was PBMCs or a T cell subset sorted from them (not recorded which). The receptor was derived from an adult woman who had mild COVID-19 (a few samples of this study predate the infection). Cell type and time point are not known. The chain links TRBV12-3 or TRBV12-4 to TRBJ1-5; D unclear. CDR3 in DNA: TGTGCCAGCAGTTTGACTTCGAGCAATCAGCCCCAGCATTTT. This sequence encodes CASSLTSSNQPQHF.